Listed here are 23 T cell receptor beta chains from one sample, sequenced in a study of technical replicates of blood from a handful of donors (dated by TCRdb to 2015 to 2018). Library preparation employed the immunoSEQ multiplex PCR assay. TCRdb's version of the immuneACCESS table is confined to in-frame rearrangements and falls short of the full clone set. An unresolved V gene accounts for under half of the shortfall where checked; the remainder is of unknown origin. The sample table lists tens of thousands of clones, approximately 92% of them with a count of one. The ten biggest clones cover about 0.4% of the sample. Sequenced: T cells isolated from PBMCs. These receptors were taken from a human donor in good health. Some clones in this sample may be carry-over from other donors' samples.

In DNA, the CDR3 is TGTGCCAGCAGTTCCACGGTCTACGAGCAGTACTTC. This translates into CASSSTVYEQYF. The chain links TRBV7-2 to TRBJ2-7; D remains unclear. V lost 6 bases and J 3 bases, leaving 9 bases between the germline ends. CDR1 is SGHTA, CDR2 FQGNSA, per germline. The CDR3 has 12 residues.

This chain joins TRBV10-1 and TRBJ1-1; D possibly corresponds to TRBD1 (5 bases). This CDR3 comprises 12 residues. V was clipped by 2 bases and J by 7 bases, with 8 bases between them. Germline V gives CDR1 WNHNN, CDR2 SYGVQD (reference sequence). Here the CDR3 DNA reads TGCGCCAGCAGTGAGGGGGGGAATGAAGCTTTCTTT. It yields the protein CASSEGGNEAFF.

The V and J genes are TRBV11-2 and TRBJ2-5; 8 nucleotides align to TRBD2. Per germline, CDR1 SGHAT and CDR2 FQNNGV. The V gene end was trimmed by 0 bases and the J gene end by 5 bases; junction bases not matched to a gene: 5. The CDR3 runs 15 residues. Written as DNA, the CDR3 is TGTGCCAGCAGCTTAGACGGACTAGCAGATGAGACCCAGTACTTC. Amino acids: CASSLDGLADETQYF.

The genes are TRBV7-2 and TRBJ2-1; D gene unclear. V lost 4 bases and J 9 bases, leaving 16 bases between the germline ends. Per germline, CDR1 SGHTA and CDR2 FQGNSA. This CDR3 is built from 14 residues. For the CDR3, the DNA is TGTGCCAGCAGCTCCCCATTTTACGCGGCTGAGCAGTTCTTC. Protein sequence: CASSSPFYAAEQFF.

The count of this clone is one. The chain carries TRBV5-4 and TRBJ2-1, with D maybe TRBD2 (5 bases). Per the germline V gene, CDR1 is SGHNT and CDR2 is YYREEE (reference sequence). V lost 0 bases and J 0 bases, leaving 13 bases between the germline ends. The CDR3 is made up of 17 amino acids. The CDR3: CASSLVLVDPSYNEQFF. CDR3 nucleotide sequence: TGTGCCAGCAGCTTGGTACTAGTCGACCCCTCCTACAATGAGCAGTTCTTC.

A word on this clone: The same CDR3 can be traced to other DNA sequences in this sample. This sequence joins TRBV9 and TRBJ1-1; no firm D call. Germline CDR1 reads SGDLS; CDR2 reads YYNGEE. The CDR3 spans 14 residues. With 0 bases removed from V and 1 base from J, the gap between germline ends came to 7 bases. CDR3 sequence (DNA): TGTGCCAGCAGCGTAGGAGGCCGGAACACTGAAGCTTTCTTT. Residues: CASSVGGRNTEAFF.

This clone has only one observation. The CDR3 protein is CASSPPRGSNTEAFF. CDR3 nucleotides: TGTGCCAGCAGTCCTCCCAGGGGTAGTAACACTGAAGCTTTCTTT. The chain couples TRBV28 to TRBJ1-1, with a weak D call TRBD1 (6 bases). The CDR3 totals 15 residues. Trimming took 5 bases from V and 2 from J, leaving 15 bases between them. The germline gives CDR1 MDHEN, CDR2 SYDVKM.

This chain joins TRBV7-9 and TRBJ2-5, with a tentative D call TRBD2 (5 bases). This CDR3 is 14 amino acids long. Trimming removed 6 bases at V and 2 bases at J, with 13 bases between. Germline values: CDR1 SEHNR, CDR2 FQNEAQ (reference sequence). The CDR3 sequence is CASSFRELQETQYF. Written as DNA, the CDR3 is TGTGCCAGCAGTTTCCGGGAACTTCAAGAGACCCAGTACTTC.

The rearrangement links TRBV27 to TRBJ1-2, with a tentative D call TRBD1 (5 bases). This CDR3 has 13 residues. Germline assignment: CDR1 MNHEY and CDR2 SMNVEV (reference sequence). V lost 6 bases and J 8 bases, leaving 16 bases between the germline ends. CDR3 loop: CASSPGRAKGYTF. CDR3 coding DNA: TGTGCCAGCAGCCCAGGCAGGGCGAAAGGCTACACCTTC.

The table lists this clone with a few counts. J is TRBJ1-2 and V is TRBV27; TRBD1 aligns across 8 bases. J lost 2 bases, V lost 4 bases, and 0 bases had no gene match. The CDR3 consists of 13 residues. Per the germline V gene, CDR1 is MNHEY and CDR2 is SMNVEV (reference sequence). CDR3 in DNA: TGTGCCAGCAGTTGGGACAGGAACTATGGCTACACCTTC. It translates to CASSWDRNYGYTF.

This chain links TRBV25-1 with TRBJ1-1; D gene unclear. The CDR3 covers 16 residues. Germline V lookup: CDR1 MGHDK, CDR2 SYGVNS. V lost 0 bases to trimming and J lost 1 base, with 12 bases between them. This CDR3 is CASSEYLSTGNTEAFF. DNA for the CDR3: TGTGCCAGCAGTGAATATCTTTCGACGGGGAACACTGAAGCTTTCTTT.

The chain uses TRBV28 and TRBJ2-3, with 8 bases matching TRBD1. The CDR3 runs to 16 residues. V shed 4 bases, J shed 1 base, and the junction held 7 bases outside the gene matches. The V gene's germline CDR1 is MDHEN and CDR2 SYDVKM. For the CDR3, the DNA is TGTGCCAGCAGTTCCCCTGGACAGGGCGGCACAGATACGCAGTATTTT. Protein product: CASSSPGQGGTDTQYF.

This chain links TRBV6-5 with TRBJ2-2; TRBD2 agrees at 9 bases. Germline V gene sequence: CDR1 MNHEY, CDR2 SVGAGI. The CDR3 length is 16 residues. The J segment lost 6 bases and the V segment lost 2 bases, leaving 7 bases of the junction unmatched. The CDR3 spells CASSYGAGGPAGELFF. The CDR3 DNA is TGTGCCAGCAGTTACGGGGCGGGAGGGCCGGCCGGGGAGCTGTTTTTT.

V gene TRBV28 combines with J gene TRBJ1-2, with D possibly matching TRBD1 (5 bases). The CDR3 contains 17 residues. CDR1 and CDR2 from the germline V gene are MDHEN and SYDVKM. Trimming left V 5 bases short and J 3 bases short, with 22 bases between. CDR3 nucleotide sequence: TGTGCCAGCAGTAACCCGGGCAGGGTAGGAACTGACTATGGCTACACCTTC. Its protein is CASSNPGRVGTDYGYTF.

The chain uses TRBV7-2 and TRBJ2-7, with 8 bases fitting TRBD2. This CDR3 has 17 residues. From germline, CDR1 is SGHTA and CDR2 FQGNSA. The trim removed 5 bases at V and 5 bases at J, leaving 17 bases unmatched. The CDR3 DNA reads TGTGCCAGCAGCCTCTACCATCCGGGACTAGGAGGGAACGAGCAGTACTTC. It codes for CASSLYHPGLGGNEQYF.

V is TRBV29-1 and J is TRBJ2-1; 10 nucleotides line up with TRBD1. This CDR3 region has 14 residues. Germline V gene data show CDR1 as SQVTM and CDR2 as ANQGSEA. With 3 bases clipped from V and 9 bases from J, the junction kept 8 bases outside the gene matches. The CDR3 reads CSVEMGQGLSEQFF. CDR3 bases: TGCAGCGTTGAGATGGGACAGGGGCTTAGTGAGCAGTTCTTC.

In this sample, this clone turned up a few times. The chain employs TRBV5-4 and TRBJ1-4; TRBD1 might be the D (6 bases). The V gene's germline CDR1 is SGHNT and CDR2 YYREEE (reference sequence). CDR3 length: 13 amino acids. The ends were cut back, 4 bases at V and 8 bases at J, with 12 bases in the middle. CDR3 residues: CASSARDKEKLFF. CDR3 nucleotide sequence: TGTGCCAGCAGCGCCCGGGACAAGGAAAAACTGTTTTTT.

The V call is TRBV9, the J call TRBJ2-7, with D tentatively TRBD2 (7 bases). V lost 5 bases, J lost 3 bases, and 18 bases lay in between. The CDR3 contains 15 residues. The germline V gene encodes CDR1 SGDLS and CDR2 YYNGEE. The CDR3 is CASSVTGGSIYEQYF. CDR3 nucleotide sequence: TGTGCCAGCAGTGTTACGGGGGGCTCAATCTACGAGCAGTACTTC.

In this sample, this clone turned up once. At one end the junction does not follow the germline gene, possibly because of a read error. The J gene is TRBJ2-2, the V gene TRBV7-7; unclear D gene. Per the germline V gene, CDR1 is SSHAT and CDR2 is FNYEAQ (reference sequence). The CDR3 spans 13 residues. This CDR3 reads CASSTDSTGELFF. The CDR3 DNA reads TGTGCTAGCAGCACTGACTCAACCGGGGAGCTGTTTTTT.

The rearrangement uses TRBV2 and TRBJ2-5, with D uncertain. This CDR3 contains 14 residues. CDR1 and CDR2 from the germline V gene are SNHLY and FYNNEI. V lost 4 bases, J lost 4 bases, and 13 bases lay in between. The CDR3 nucleotides read TGTGCCAGCAGTGGTGAGACATCGGTAGAGACCCAGTACTTC. Translating gives CASSGETSVETQYF.

The count of this clone is one. The V gene is TRBV7-3, the J gene TRBJ2-7; D gene uncertain. Germline V lookup: CDR1 SGHTA, CDR2 FQGTGA. V shed 3 bases and J shed 0 bases, with 6 bases lying between them. This CDR3 comprises 13 residues. The CDR3 region has the DNA TGTGCCAGCAGCTTGGCCAGCTCCTACGAGCAGTACTTC. It yields the protein CASSLASSYEQYF.

The chain uses TRBV4-1 and TRBJ1-1; D unresolved. The CDR3 spans 16 residues. The germline V and J ends were trimmed by 4 bases and 4 bases, with 19 bases remaining between them. Germline V gene sequence: CDR1 MGHRA, CDR2 YSYEKL. CDR3 DNA: TGCGCCAGCAGCCCAGCCTCCGGGTCCGGAGGCACTGAAGCTTTCTTT. It is translated as CASSPASGSGGTEAFF.

This clone was found once. This sequence joins TRBV5-1 and TRBJ2-1; D is uncertain. The V gene lost 0 bases and the J gene lost 9 bases, with 7 bases spanning the gap. There are 12 residues in the CDR3. Per the germline V gene, CDR1 is SGHRS and CDR2 is YFSETQ. CDR3 in DNA: TGCGCCAGCAGCTTGGTCCCCCGTGAGCAGTTCTTC. Amino acids: CASSLVPREQFF. Combining the CDR3 with reference TRBV5-1 and TRBJ2-1 gives the whole variable domain KAGVTQTPRYLIKTRGQQVTLSCSPISGHRSVSWYQQTPGQGLQFLFEYFSETQRNKGNFPGRFSGRQFSNSRSEMNVSTLELGDSALYLCASSLVPREQFFGPGTRLTVL.